The 13 T cell receptor beta chains below all came from one sample that was sequenced in a study of T cell changes during pregnancy in multiple sclerosis. TCRdb keeps only in-frame clones here, not all; method: immunoSEQ multiplex PCR. This sample has roughly 70,000 clones, with over 80% found just once. The sequencing here drew on peripheral blood, taken in the third trimester of pregnancy. The source of these receptors is a female donor in good health, enrolled as a control in a pregnancy study.

This chain links TRBV6-1 with TRBJ2-7, with 7 bases lining up with TRBD1. V was clipped by 4 bases and J by 3 bases; unmatched bases: 6. This CDR3 is built from 14 residues. CDR1 and CDR2 (germline): MNHNS, SASEGT. CDR3 in amino acids: CASSGGTANYEQYF. In DNA, the CDR3 is TGTGCCAGCAGTGGTGGGACAGCTAACTACGAGCAGTACTTC.

This chain connects TRBV29-1 to TRBJ2-3; maybe TRBD1 (5 bases). Germline-derived CDR1 and CDR2 are SQVTM and ANQGSEA. The CDR3 runs 13 residues. V was pared by 7 bases and J by 5 bases, with 16 bases between. The CDR3 DNA follows: TGCAGCGCCAGGAGACAGCTTAGAGATACGCAGTATTTT. Translated, it gives CSARRQLRDTQYF.

The V call is TRBV7-9, the J call TRBJ1-5; the D is unclear. The CDR3 covers 13 residues. Germline values: CDR1 SEHNR, CDR2 FQNEAQ (reference sequence). Deletions cut 1 base from V and 7 bases from J, with 8 bases between. Written as DNA, the CDR3 is TGTGCCAGCAGCTTAGGAGGGAGCCAGCCCCAGCATTTT. It encodes CASSLGGSQPQHF.

This clone has only one observation. J is TRBJ2-1 and V is TRBV11-2; no clear D. This CDR3 has 12 residues. CDR1 is SGHAT and CDR2 is FQNNGV in the germline V gene. V shed 6 bases and J shed 5 bases, with 8 bases lying between them. The CDR3 sequence is CASRQTHNEQFF. The CDR3 nucleotides are TGTGCCAGCAGGCAAACACACAATGAGCAGTTCTTC. The full variable domain, rest sourced from reference TRBV11-2 and TRBJ2-1, is EAGVAQSPRYKIIEKRQSVAFWCNPISGHATLYWYQQILGQGPKLLIQFQNNGVVDDSQLPKDRFSAERLKGVDSTLKIQPAKLEDSAVYLCASRQTHNEQFFGPGTRLTVL.

This clone was detected only once. The CDR3 DNA sequence: TGTGCCAGCACCCGGGACAAAGGGGCAGATACGCAGTATTTT. This translates into CASTRDKGADTQYF. V usage is TRBV2 and J usage is TRBJ2-3, with D perhaps TRBD1 (6 bases). V was clipped by 7 bases and J by 4 bases, with 15 bases between them. The CDR3 has 14 amino acids. Germline CDR1 is SNHLY and CDR2 is FYNNEI.

This clone was seen just once. This chain links TRBV5-6 with TRBJ2-7, with 9 bases identical to TRBD1. Germline V gives CDR1 SGHDT, CDR2 YYEEEE. CDR3 length: 15 amino acids. Trimming cost V 4 bases and J 7 bases; bases outside gene matches: 12. Here the CDR3 DNA reads TGTGCCAGCAGCATACCGGGACAGGGTATGAGGGAGCAGTACTTC. Its protein is CASSIPGQGMREQYF.

Only one count was recorded for this clone. The J gene is TRBJ1-3, the V gene TRBV18; D is ambiguous. CDR3 length equals 15 residues. The V and J ends lost 2 bases and 0 bases respectively, with 8 bases between them. Germline loops: CDR1 KGHSH, CDR2 LQKENI. The CDR3 sequence is CASSPNGNSGNTIYF. CDR3 in DNA: TGTGCCAGCTCACCAAACGGGAACTCTGGAAACACCATATATTTT.

This sequence joins TRBV28 and TRBJ1-3; a possible D gene is TRBD1 (5 bases). This CDR3 is 16 amino acids long. The V and J ends lost 5 bases and 0 bases respectively, with 14 bases between them. CDR1 is MDHEN and CDR2 is SYDVKM in the germline V gene. CDR3 region: CASSPWGDNSGNTIYF. Here the CDR3 DNA reads TGTGCCAGCAGTCCATGGGGCGACAACTCTGGAAACACCATATATTTT.

The chain joins TRBV7-2 to TRBJ1-1; no clear D. The germline V gene has CDR1 SGHTA and CDR2 FQGNSA. The V end was cut by 6 bases, the J end by 7 bases, with 15 bases between. The CDR3 runs 13 residues. Here the CDR3 DNA reads TGTGCCAGCAGTCGGGGAACCTATGATGAAGCTTTCTTT. The encoded protein is CASSRGTYDEAFF.

V and J are TRBV6-1 and TRBJ1-1, with 7 positions matching TRBD1. Looked up from germline, CDR1 is MNHNS and CDR2 is SASEGT. CDR3 length equals 14 residues. V was clipped by 11 bases and J by 0 bases; unmatched bases: 9. CDR3 residues: CAGTDRPMNTEAFF. The CDR3 coding sequence is TGTGCCGGAACGGACAGGCCAATGAACACTGAAGCTTTCTTT.

This rearrangement joins TRBV7-2 to TRBJ2-3; 7 positions agree with TRBD2. The V segment lost 4 bases and the J segment 3 bases; nucleotides outside the gene matches: 7. The CDR3 is made up of 15 amino acids. Germline V CDR1 and CDR2: SGHTA, FQGNSA. Written as DNA, the CDR3 is TGTGCCAGCAGCTCCCGGCTAGCGGAGACAGATACGCAGTATTTT. Translating it yields CASSSRLAETDTQYF.

This clone was counted once. The chain joins TRBV25-1 to TRBJ2-7; 9 bases are a match to TRBD1. The J segment lost 5 bases and the V segment lost 6 bases, leaving 11 bases of the junction unmatched. Germline CDR1 is MGHDK and CDR2 is SYGVNS. CDR3 length: 15 residues. CDR3 sequence reads: CASRPDRDRVDEQYF. The CDR3 region has the DNA TGTGCCAGCAGGCCCGACCGGGACAGGGTCGACGAGCAGTACTTC.

The chain uses TRBV6-6 and TRBJ1-4; D is uncertain. Per the germline V gene, CDR1 is MNHNY and CDR2 is SVGAGI (reference sequence). The CDR3 length is 12 residues. With 10 bases removed from V and 12 bases from J, the gap between germline ends came to 18 bases. The CDR3 bases are TGTGCCACCCGGGAGGGCCTCGCCCAACTGTTTTTT. It yields the protein CATREGLAQLFF.